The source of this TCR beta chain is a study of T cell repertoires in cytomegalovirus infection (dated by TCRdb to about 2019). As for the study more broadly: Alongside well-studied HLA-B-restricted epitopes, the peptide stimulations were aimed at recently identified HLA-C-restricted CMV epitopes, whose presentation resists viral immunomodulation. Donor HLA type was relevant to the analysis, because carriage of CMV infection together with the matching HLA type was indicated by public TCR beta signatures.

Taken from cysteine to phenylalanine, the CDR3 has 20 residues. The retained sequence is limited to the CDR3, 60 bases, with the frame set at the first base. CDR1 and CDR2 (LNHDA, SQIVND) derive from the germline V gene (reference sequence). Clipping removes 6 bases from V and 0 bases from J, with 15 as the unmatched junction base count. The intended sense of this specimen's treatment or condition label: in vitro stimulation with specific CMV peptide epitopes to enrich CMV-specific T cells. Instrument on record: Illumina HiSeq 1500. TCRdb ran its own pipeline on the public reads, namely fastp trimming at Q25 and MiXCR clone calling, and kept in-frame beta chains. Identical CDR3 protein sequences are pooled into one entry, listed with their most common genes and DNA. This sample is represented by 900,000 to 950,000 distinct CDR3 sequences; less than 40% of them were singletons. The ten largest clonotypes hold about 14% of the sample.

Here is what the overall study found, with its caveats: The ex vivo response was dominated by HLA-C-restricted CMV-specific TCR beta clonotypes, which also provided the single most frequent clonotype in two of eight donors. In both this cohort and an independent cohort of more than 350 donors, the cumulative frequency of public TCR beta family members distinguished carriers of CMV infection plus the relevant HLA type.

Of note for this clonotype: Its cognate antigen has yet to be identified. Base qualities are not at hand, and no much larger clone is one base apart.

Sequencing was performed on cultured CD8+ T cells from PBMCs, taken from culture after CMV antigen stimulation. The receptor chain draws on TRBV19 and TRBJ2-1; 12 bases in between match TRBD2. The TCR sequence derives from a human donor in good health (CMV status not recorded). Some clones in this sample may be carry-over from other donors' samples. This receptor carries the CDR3 CASSPGLAGTTMSSYNEQFF. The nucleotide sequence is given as TGTGCCAGTAGCCCCGGACTAGCGGGGACCACTATGAGCTCCTACAATGAGCAGTTCTTC.